The 26 T cell receptor beta chains below were found in one sample sequenced in a study of blood T cell repertoires in COVID-19. Method: immunoSEQ multiplex PCR; TCRdb's copy keeps in-frame clones and lacks some. The sample comprises approximately 230,000 clones, over 75% of which are singletons, and about 1.6% rests with the top ten. Sequenced: PBMCs or T cells enriched from blood (not recorded which). Receptors originate from a middle-aged man who had recovered from COVID-19.

To note about this clone: The same CDR3 also results from other DNA sequences found in this sample. The J gene is TRBJ1-2, the V gene TRBV19, with D perhaps matching TRBD1 (6 bases). The CDR3 is 13 residues long. The V end was cut by 5 bases, the J end by 2 bases, with 9 bases between. Germline V CDR1 and CDR2: LNHDA, SQIVND (reference sequence). CDR3 region: CASSPDSNYGYTF. CDR3 coding DNA: TGTGCCAGTAGTCCGGACAGCAACTATGGCTACACCTTC.

The J gene is TRBJ2-1, the V gene TRBV4-1; D is unclear. The CDR3 is made up of 15 amino acids. V lost 4 bases to trimming and J lost 4 bases, with 14 bases between them. Germline values: CDR1 MGHRA, CDR2 YSYEKL. CDR3: CASSPPGTLYNEQFF. The CDR3 coding sequence is TGCGCCAGCAGCCCACCCGGTACGTTATACAATGAGCAGTTCTTC.

The J gene is TRBJ2-7, the V gene TRBV7-8, with TRBD1 identical over 9 bases. This CDR3 is built from 15 residues. V was clipped by 5 bases and J by 6 bases; unmatched bases: 11. Germline lookup yields CDR1 SGHVS and CDR2 FQNEAQ. CDR3 loop: CASSLNRDRVSEQYF. The CDR3 DNA reads TGTGCCAGCAGCCTTAACCGGGACAGGGTATCCGAGCAGTACTTC.

The genes are TRBV28 and TRBJ1-2; no firm D call. The germline V gene has CDR1 MDHEN and CDR2 SYDVKM. Trimming pared 4 bases from V and 4 bases from J, leaving 16 bases between. This CDR3 has 15 residues. The CDR3 coding sequence is TGTGCCAGCAGTTCCCCCCCACAAGTGATCTATGGCTACACCTTC. It yields the protein CASSSPPQVIYGYTF.

CDR3 DNA sequence: TGTGCCAGCAGGGGAGGAGGGAGCCTCTATGGCTACACCTTC. It specifies CASRGGGSLYGYTF. The chain links TRBV7-3 to TRBJ1-2, with unresolved D. V was cut by 6 bases and J by 4 bases, with 15 bases left in between. The V gene's germline CDR1 is SGHTA and CDR2 FQGTGA. The CDR3 runs to 14 residues.

Regarding this clone: At the DNA level, this CDR3 is encoded by other sequences in the same sample as well. The chain combines TRBV12-3 or TRBV12-4 with TRBJ2-7; D is uncertain. V was clipped by 1 base and J by 4 bases, with 8 bases between them. The CDR3 has 13 residues. The CDR3 loop reads CASSLDRAYEQYF. CDR3 DNA: TGTGCCAGCAGTTTAGACAGAGCTTACGAGCAGTACTTC.

The V call is TRBV5-6, the J call TRBJ1-2; maybe TRBD1 (5 bases). Germline V gene data show CDR1 as SGHDT and CDR2 as YYEEEE. V gave up 4 bases and J gave up 4 bases, with 14 bases separating them. This CDR3 is 14 amino acids long. CDR3 DNA: TGTGCCAGCAGCGGACCCCAGGGTATCTATGGCTACACCTTC. Protein: CASSGPQGIYGYTF. Based on the CDR3 plus reference TRBV5-6 and TRBJ1-2, the full variable domain is DAGVTQSPTHLIKTRGQQVTLRCSPKSGHDTVSWYQQALGQGPQFIFQYYEEEERQRGNFPDRFSGHQFPNYSSELNVNALLLGDSALYLCASSGPQGIYGYTFGSGTRLTVV.

V usage is TRBV3-1 (or the pseudogene TRBV3-2) and J usage is TRBJ2-2, with TRBD1 matching over 7 bases. From germline, CDR1 is LGHDT and CDR2 YNNKEL (reference sequence). This CDR3 spans 14 amino acids. J was trimmed by 5 bases and V by 4 bases; bases with no gene match: 4. The DNA of the CDR3 is TGTGCCAGCAGCCCCCAGACAGGGACCGGGGAGCTGTTTTTT. Its translation: CASSPQTGTGELFF.

This sequence joins TRBV6-5 and TRBJ1-3, with D maybe TRBD1 (5 bases). Germline CDR1 is MNHEY and CDR2 is SVGAGI. The CDR3 loop spans 14 amino acids. The V and J ends lost 4 bases and 9 bases respectively, with 16 bases between them. The CDR3 DNA follows: TGTGCCAGCAGTTCCCACAGGCCTGGTGCCACCATATATTTT. Translated: CASSSHRPGATIYF.

This clone was seen once. This sequence joins TRBV5-1 and TRBJ2-3; D not resolved. The CDR3 contains 16 residues. Germline V CDR1 and CDR2: SGHRS, YFSETQ. V lost 5 bases and J lost 3, with 19 bases in between. CDR3 sequence reads: CASRYHEEKRTDTQYF. CDR3 coding DNA: TGCGCCAGCAGATATCATGAGGAGAAGAGGACAGATACGCAGTATTTT.

The chain links TRBV19 to TRBJ2-2; the D gene is possibly TRBD1 (6 bases). In germline, CDR1 is LNHDA, CDR2 SQIVND (reference sequence). The V end was cut by 6 bases, the J end by 0 bases, with 11 bases between. CDR3 length: 15 amino acids. Written as DNA, the CDR3 is TGTGCCAGTAGGGACAGCCCGGCGAACACCGGGGAGCTGTTTTTT. Residues: CASRDSPANTGELFF.

The V call is TRBV7-9, the J call TRBJ2-3, with a weak D call TRBD1 (6 bases). CDR1 SEHNR and CDR2 FQNEAQ come from the germline V gene (reference sequence). Trimming shortened V by 6 bases and J by 2 bases, and 9 bases separated the two germline ends. This CDR3 has 13 amino acids. CDR3 loop: CASRGGFTDTQYF. CDR3 sequence (DNA): TGTGCCAGCAGAGGGGGATTCACAGATACGCAGTATTTT. Full variable domain (outside the CDR3, taken from reference TRBV7-9 and TRBJ2-3): DTGVSQNPRHKITKRGQNVTFRCDPISEHNRLYWYRQTLGQGPEFLTYFQNEAQLEKSRLLSDRFSAERPKGSFSTLEIQRTEQGDSAMYLCASRGGFTDTQYFGPGTRLTVL.

This clone was recorded many times. V is TRBV3-1 (or the pseudogene TRBV3-2) and J is TRBJ1-6; 8 bases line up with TRBD1. CDR1 is LGHDT and CDR2 is YNNKEL in the germline V gene (reference sequence). Germline trimming cut 1 base from V and 2 bases from J; bases unmatched to any gene: 10. The length of the CDR3 is 19 residues. DNA for the CDR3: TGTGCCAGCAGCCAAGGCTATACCGGGACAGGTACCTATAATTCACCCCTCCACTTT. Translating gives CASSQGYTGTGTYNSPLHF.

This chain connects TRBV30 to TRBJ1-2; TRBD1 matches at 7 bases. Unmatched junction bases numbered 15, after V lost 3 bases and J lost 8 bases. The CDR3 has 15 amino acids. Germline V gives CDR1 GTSNPN, CDR2 SVGIG (reference sequence). In DNA, the CDR3 is TGTGCCTGGAGCTACACAGGGGAGGCGAGGTCGGGCTACACCTTC. This codes for CAWSYTGEARSGYTF.

The chain joins TRBV9 to TRBJ1-1, with D perhaps matching TRBD1 (5 bases). Trimming pared 5 bases from V and 6 bases from J, leaving 17 bases between. This CDR3 is built from 14 residues. The germline V gene encodes CDR1 SGDLS and CDR2 YYNGEE. The CDR3 sequence: CASSPGPGGAEAFF. The DNA for the CDR3 is TGTGCCAGCAGTCCAGGCCCTGGGGGGGCTGAAGCTTTCTTT.

The chain is built from TRBV19 and TRBJ1-1, with TRBD1 as a possible D gene (5 bases). Germline V gene sequence: CDR1 LNHDA, CDR2 SQIVND (reference sequence). The germline V and J ends were trimmed by 9 bases and 4 bases, with 15 bases remaining between them. This CDR3 spans 13 amino acids. The CDR3 loop is CASKGRWSTEAFF. The CDR3 DNA reads TGTGCCAGCAAGGGGCGATGGAGCACTGAAGCTTTCTTT.

The chain recombines TRBV9 with TRBJ2-1; 9 bases fit TRBD2. V gave up 0 bases and J gave up 3 bases; unmatched junction bases: 4. From germline, CDR1 is SGDLS and CDR2 YYNGEE. This CDR3 has 16 residues. Written as DNA, the CDR3 is TGTGCCAGCAGCGTAGTGGGAGCGGGGGGCTACAATGAGCAGTTCTTC. Translation gives CASSVVGAGGYNEQFF.

The V call is TRBV27, the J call TRBJ2-7, with D maybe TRBD2 (7 bases). The CDR3 sequence is 13 residues long. Trimming removed 1 base at V and 7 bases at J, with 11 bases between. Germline loops: CDR1 MNHEY, CDR2 SMNVEV (reference sequence). In DNA form, the CDR3 reads TGTGCCAGCAGTTTATTCGGGGGGCGAGAGCAGTACTTC. It specifies CASSLFGGREQYF.

Details on this clone: A much larger clone differs from this one at a single base, so this may be a read error. The J gene is TRBJ1-1, the V gene TRBV5-8; D uncertain. Trimming shortened V by 0 bases and J by 1 base, and 4 bases separated the two germline ends. CDR3 length: 13 amino acids. Germline CDR1 and CDR2: SGHTS and YDEGEE. The CDR3 loop is CASSLGGNTEAFF. CDR3 nucleotides: TGTGCCAGCAGCTTGGGCGGGAACACTGAAGCTTTCTTT.

The chain uses TRBV30 and TRBJ2-7; D is ambiguous. Germline V lookup: CDR1 GTSNPN, CDR2 SVGIG (reference sequence). CDR3 length: 14 amino acids. V was cut by 4 bases and J by 5 bases, with 18 bases left in between. Written as DNA, the CDR3 is TGTGCCTGGACCATAGCCACGGGTGCCAACGAGCAGTACTTC. This translates into CAWTIATGANEQYF.

The chain employs TRBV9 and TRBJ2-7, with a tentative D call TRBD2 (7 bases). V was trimmed by 0 bases and J by 6 bases, leaving 16 bases between them. The CDR3 totals 15 residues. Germline CDR1 is SGDLS and CDR2 is YYNGEE. CDR3 in DNA: TGTGCCAGCAGCGTAGCTATGGGAGGGGGTTTCGAGCAGTACTTC. Amino acid sequence: CASSVAMGGGFEQYF. Combining the CDR3 with reference TRBV9 and TRBJ2-7 gives the whole variable domain DSGVTQTPKHLITATGQRVTLRCSPRSGDLSVYWYQQSLDQGLQFLIQYYNGEERAKGNILERFSAQQFPDLHSELNLSSLELGDSALYFCASSVAMGGGFEQYFGPGTRLTVT.

The rearrangement links TRBV6-1 to TRBJ1-3; 7 positions match TRBD1. Germline V gene data show CDR1 as MNHNS and CDR2 as SASEGT. With V trimmed by 0 bases and J by 3 bases, 11 bases remained unmatched. This CDR3 is 18 amino acids long. The CDR3 loop reads CASSEARRTGSVGNTIYF. The CDR3 nucleotides are TGTGCCAGCAGTGAAGCAAGAAGGACAGGATCCGTTGGAAACACCATATATTTT.

This chain joins TRBV4-1 and TRBJ2-7; 7 bases line up with TRBD1. Germline CDR1 reads MGHRA; CDR2 reads YSYEKL. There are 15 residues in the CDR3. With 2 bases clipped from V and 1 base from J, the junction kept 5 bases outside the gene matches. The CDR3: CASSQLPTGSYEQYF. CDR3 DNA: TGCGCCAGCAGCCAACTACCGACAGGGTCCTACGAGCAGTACTTC.

The chain couples TRBV27 to TRBJ1-6, with D tentatively TRBD1 (6 bases). The germline V gene encodes CDR1 MNHEY and CDR2 SMNVEV (reference sequence). V lost 1 base, J lost 14 bases, and 21 bases lay in between. This CDR3 region has 16 residues. For the CDR3, the DNA is TGTGCCAGCAGTTTATACTCCGCAGGGGATCTAGTGTCCCTCCACTTT. Protein product: CASSLYSAGDLVSLHF.

This chain joins TRBV20-1 and TRBJ2-7, with 8 bases aligning to TRBD1. The CDR3 covers 11 residues. Germline V gives CDR1 DFQATT, CDR2 SNEGSKA (reference sequence). CDR3 nucleotides: TGCGCTTACAGGGGGTTCCACGAGCAGTACTTC. It translates to CAYRGFHEQYF.

V is TRBV30 and J is TRBJ2-3; 9 bases are shared with TRBD2. V lost 3 bases and J lost 4; bases outside the gene matches: 17. The CDR3 runs 18 residues. Germline V gene lookup returns CDR1 GTSNPN and CDR2 SVGIG (reference sequence). CDR3 protein: CAWSPIGTSTRGADTQYF. Here the CDR3 DNA reads TGTGCCTGGAGCCCCATAGGGACTAGCACACGGGGGGCAGATACGCAGTATTTT.